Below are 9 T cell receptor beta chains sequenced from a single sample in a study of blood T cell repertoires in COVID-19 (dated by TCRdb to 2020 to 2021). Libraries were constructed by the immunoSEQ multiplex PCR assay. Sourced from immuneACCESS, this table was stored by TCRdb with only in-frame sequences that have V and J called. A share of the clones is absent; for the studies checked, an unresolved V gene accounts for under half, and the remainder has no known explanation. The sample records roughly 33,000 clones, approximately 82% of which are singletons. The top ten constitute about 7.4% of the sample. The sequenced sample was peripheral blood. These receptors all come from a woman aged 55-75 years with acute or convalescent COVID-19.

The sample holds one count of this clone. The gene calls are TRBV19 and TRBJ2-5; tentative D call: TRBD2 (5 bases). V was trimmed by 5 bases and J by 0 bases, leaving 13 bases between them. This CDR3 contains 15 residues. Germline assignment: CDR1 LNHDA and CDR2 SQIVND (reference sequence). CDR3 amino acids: CASSPGNWYQETQYF. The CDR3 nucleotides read TGTGCCAGTAGTCCGGGGAACTGGTACCAAGAGACCCAGTACTTC.

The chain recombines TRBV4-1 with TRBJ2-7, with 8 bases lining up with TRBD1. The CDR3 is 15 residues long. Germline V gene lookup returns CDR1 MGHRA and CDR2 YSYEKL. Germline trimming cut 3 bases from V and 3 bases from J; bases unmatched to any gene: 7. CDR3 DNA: TGCGCCAGCAGCCAGGGCGACAGGGGCTACTACGAGCAGTACTTC. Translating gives CASSQGDRGYYEQYF.

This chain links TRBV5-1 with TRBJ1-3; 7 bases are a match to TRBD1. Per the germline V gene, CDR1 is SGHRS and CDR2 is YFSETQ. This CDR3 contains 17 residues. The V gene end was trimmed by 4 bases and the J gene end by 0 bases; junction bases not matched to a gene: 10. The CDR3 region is CASSETGQLFSGNTIYF. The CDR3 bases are TGCGCCAGCAGCGAAACGGGACAGCTGTTCTCTGGAAACACCATATATTTT.

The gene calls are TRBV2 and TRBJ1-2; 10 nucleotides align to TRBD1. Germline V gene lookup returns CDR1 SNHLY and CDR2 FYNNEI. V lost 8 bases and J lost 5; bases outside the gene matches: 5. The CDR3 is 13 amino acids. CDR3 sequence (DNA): TGTGCCAGCGGGGACAGGGGAGGGTATGGCTACACCTTC. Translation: CASGDRGGYGYTF.

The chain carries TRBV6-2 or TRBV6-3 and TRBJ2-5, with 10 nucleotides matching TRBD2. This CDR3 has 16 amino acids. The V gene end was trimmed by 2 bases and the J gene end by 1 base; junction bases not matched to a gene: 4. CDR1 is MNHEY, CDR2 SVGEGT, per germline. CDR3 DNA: TGTGCCAGCAGTTACCCACGACTAGCGGGCCAAGAGACCCAGTACTTC. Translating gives CASSYPRLAGQETQYF.

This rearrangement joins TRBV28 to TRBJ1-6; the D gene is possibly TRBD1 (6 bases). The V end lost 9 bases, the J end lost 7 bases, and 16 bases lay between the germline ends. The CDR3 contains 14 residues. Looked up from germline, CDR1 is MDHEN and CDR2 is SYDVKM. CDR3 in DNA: TGTGCCAGTTTTTCACAGGGTGACAATTCACCCCTCCACTTT. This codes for CASFSQGDNSPLHF.

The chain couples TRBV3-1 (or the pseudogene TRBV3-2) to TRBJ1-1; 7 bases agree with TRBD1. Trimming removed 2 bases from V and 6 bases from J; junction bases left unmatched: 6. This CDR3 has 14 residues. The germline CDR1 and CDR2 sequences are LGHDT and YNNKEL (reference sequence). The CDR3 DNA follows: TGTGCCAGCAGCCAAAGAGACAGGGCCGCTGAAGCTTTCTTT. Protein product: CASSQRDRAAEAFF.

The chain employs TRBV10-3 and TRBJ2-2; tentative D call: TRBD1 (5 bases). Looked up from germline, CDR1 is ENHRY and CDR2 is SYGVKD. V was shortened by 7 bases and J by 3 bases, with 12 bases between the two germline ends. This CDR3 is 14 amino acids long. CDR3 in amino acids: CAITPQVDTGELFF. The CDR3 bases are TGTGCCATCACCCCACAGGTCGACACCGGGGAGCTGTTTTTT.

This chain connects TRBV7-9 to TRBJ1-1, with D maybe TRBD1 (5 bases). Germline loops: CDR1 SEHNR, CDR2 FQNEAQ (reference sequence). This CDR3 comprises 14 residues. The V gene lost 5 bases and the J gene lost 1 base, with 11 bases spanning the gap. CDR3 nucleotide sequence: TGTGCCAGCAGCCGCCCAGGGTGGAACACTGAAGCTTTCTTT. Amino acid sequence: CASSRPGWNTEAFF.